These 18 T cell receptor beta chains were all obtained from the same sample, sequenced in a study of vaccination and CD4 T cells after COVID-19. These TCRs are of unknown antigen specificity. Cultured CD4+ T cell DNA was sequenced using the Oncomine TCR Beta short-read assay. TCRdb processed the PCR reads anew with MiXCR; each CDR3 protein has one entry. The sample yields approximately 9,300 distinct CDR3 sequences, around three fifths seen once. The treatment is: roughly 10-day PBMC culture with coronavirus spike peptide pools or control peptides (ViraFEST assay). The unexposed donor's CD4+ T cells were collected before the COVID-19 pandemic (2011-2018). The specimen sequenced was CD4+ T cells from blood, cultured in vitro. These receptors all stem from a human donor in good health.

The rearrangement links TRBV20-1 to TRBJ1-5; D remains unclear. The CDR3 sequence is 12 residues long. The V gene's germline CDR1 is DFQATT and CDR2 SNEGSKA (reference sequence). V lost 5 bases, J lost 5 bases, and 10 bases lay in between. The CDR3 loop is CSAGRRDQPQHF. The CDR3 region has the DNA TGCAGTGCTGGCAGGAGGGATCAGCCCCAGCATTTT.

The gene calls are TRBV19 and TRBJ1-5, with D possibly TRBD1 on 5 matching bases. CDR1 and CDR2 from the germline V gene are LNHDA and SQIVND (reference sequence). The V and J ends lost 3 bases and 1 base respectively, with 10 bases between them. This CDR3 is built from 15 residues. The CDR3 region has the DNA TGTGCCAGTAGTATGGGGCAGAGGAGCAATCAGCCCCAGCATTTT. It translates to CASSMGQRSNQPQHF.

The chain has TRBV15 and TRBJ1-6; D remains ambiguous. Trimming shortened V by 4 bases and J by 6 bases, and 10 bases separated the two germline ends. Germline CDR1 reads LNHNV; CDR2 reads YYDKDF (reference sequence). CDR3 length: 14 residues. DNA of the CDR3: TGTGCCACCAGCAAGGTGGATGGTAATTCACCCCTCCACTTT. It codes for CATSKVDGNSPLHF. The variable domain in full, with the rest retrieved from reference TRBV15 and TRBJ1-6, is DAMVIQNPRYQVTQFGKPVTLSCSQTLNHNVMYWYQQKSSQAPKLLFHYYDKDFNNEADTPDNFQSRRPNTSFCFLDIRSPGLGDTAMYLCATSKVDGNSPLHFGNGTRLTVT.

This clonotype was detected a few times. The V call is TRBV19, the J call TRBJ1-3; tentatively, D is TRBD1 (6 bases). The length of the CDR3 is 13 residues. The V end was cut by 9 bases, the J end by 2 bases, with 11 bases between. Germline loops: CDR1 LNHDA, CDR2 SQIVND (reference sequence). The CDR3 sequence is CASPDRTGNTIYF. CDR3 DNA: TGTGCCAGCCCGGACAGAACTGGAAACACCATATATTTT.

This chain connects TRBV6-1 to TRBJ1-6, with a weak D call TRBD1 (5 bases). Germline V gene lookup returns CDR1 MNHNS and CDR2 SASEGT. V was pared by 6 bases and J by 7 bases, with 13 bases between. CDR3 length: 14 amino acids. CDR3 in amino acids: CASSRQFSNSPLHF. CDR3 nucleotide sequence: TGTGCCAGCAGCCGACAGTTTAGCAATTCACCCCTCCACTTT.

The chain joins TRBV10-2 to TRBJ2-3; a possible D gene is TRBD2 (6 bases). Germline CDR1 reads WSHSY; CDR2 reads SAAADI. The CDR3 is 14 residues long. Between the trimmed V and J ends, which lost 6 bases and 5 bases, there was a span of 15 bases. In DNA, the CDR3 is TGCGCCAGCAGGGGAGCGGGTTATGGAGATACGCAGTATTTT. Translated, it gives CASRGAGYGDTQYF.

The chain carries TRBV5-1 and TRBJ1-3, with no clear D. Per the germline V gene, CDR1 is SGHRS and CDR2 is YFSETQ. V lost 0 bases to trimming and J lost 3 bases, with 10 bases between them. The CDR3 runs to 15 residues. CDR3 nucleotide sequence: TGCGCCAGCAGCTTGGGAGACATGGATGGAAACACCATATATTTT. Its protein is CASSLGDMDGNTIYF.

This clonotype has just one count. The chain couples TRBV6-5 to TRBJ1-6; D remains ambiguous. The CDR3 is 15 residues long. The V end lost 0 bases, the J end lost 8 bases, and 11 bases lay between the germline ends. Germline V gene data show CDR1 as MNHEY and CDR2 as SVGAGI. The CDR3, as DNA: TGTGCCAGCAGTTACTCCCCCTATATTGATTCACCCCTCCACTTT. Its protein product is CASSYSPYIDSPLHF.

The V gene is TRBV2, the J gene TRBJ1-5, with D perhaps matching TRBD1 (5 bases). Trimming cost V 5 bases and J 7 bases, with 15 bases left between them. Germline V lookup: CDR1 SNHLY, CDR2 FYNNEI. The CDR3 totals 14 residues. CDR3 DNA: TGTGCCAGCAGTAGACCAACTGGGGGGCAGCCCCAGCATTTT. It translates to CASSRPTGGQPQHF.

This clonotype came up a few times. The V and J genes are TRBV24-1 and TRBJ2-2, with D possibly called TRBD1 or TRBD2 (5 bases each). The V and J ends lost 4 bases and 4 bases respectively, with 15 bases between them. The CDR3 contains 16 residues. The germline gives CDR1 KGHDR, CDR2 SFDVKD. This chain's CDR3 is CATSDPRDGFTGELFF. The DNA for the CDR3 is TGTGCCACCAGTGACCCCCGGGACGGATTCACCGGGGAGCTGTTTTTT.

The rearrangement uses TRBV20-1 and TRBJ2-7; possible D gene TRBD2, 8 bases. This CDR3 contains 14 residues. Germline lookup yields CDR1 DFQATT and CDR2 SNEGSKA (reference sequence). Trimming took off 5 bases at V and 5 bases at J, with 19 bases between the two ends. Here the CDR3 reads CSAAPGLGGHEQYF. The CDR3 nucleotides are TGCAGTGCTGCACCGGGACTAGGGGGCCACGAGCAGTACTTC.

A single count supports this clonotype. CDR3 in DNA: TGTGCCAGCAGCTTGCGGGACAGGGACACTGAAGCTTTCTTT. This codes for CASSLRDRDTEAFF. V is TRBV5-6 and J is TRBJ1-1; 9 nucleotides line up with TRBD1. The trim removed 1 base at V and 3 bases at J, leaving 1 base unmatched. Germline V lookup: CDR1 SGHDT, CDR2 YYEEEE. This CDR3 has 14 residues.

This clonotype has just a few counts. V is TRBV7-6 and J is TRBJ1-2; 8 nucleotides align to TRBD1. Unmatched junction bases numbered 15, after V lost 6 bases and J lost 6 bases. The germline V gene has CDR1 SGHVS and CDR2 FNYEAQ. CDR3 length: 16 residues. Written as DNA, the CDR3 is TGTGCCAGCAGTGCCGAGCGGGGATCGACAGGGGATGGCTACACCTTC. It translates to CASSAERGSTGDGYTF.

V is TRBV19 and J is TRBJ2-5, with D possibly TRBD1 on 5 matching bases. Looked up from germline, CDR1 is LNHDA and CDR2 is SQIVND (reference sequence). The CDR3 covers 17 residues. V dropped 5 bases and J dropped 2 bases, with 21 bases sitting between them. The chain's CDR3 is CASSRQGFPSRQETQYF. CDR3 DNA: TGTGCCAGTAGTCGTCAGGGATTCCCGAGCCGACAAGAGACCCAGTACTTC.

CDR3 sequence: CASRAGDTQYF. In DNA, the CDR3 is TGTGCCAGCAGGGCGGGGGATACGCAGTATTTT. V and J are TRBV28 and TRBJ2-3; D possibly corresponds to TRBD2 (6 bases). Trimming removed 6 bases at V and 6 bases at J, with 7 bases between. Germline V gives CDR1 MDHEN, CDR2 SYDVKM. CDR3 length equals 11 residues.

The genes are TRBV20-1 and TRBJ1-1; D gene unclear. CDR3 length equals 13 residues. The V gene lost 0 bases and the J gene lost 0 bases, with 5 bases spanning the gap. Germline CDR1 and CDR2: DFQATT and SNEGSKA (reference sequence). CDR3 nucleotide sequence: TGCAGTGCTAGAGAGGATTTGAACACTGAAGCTTTCTTT. Its translation: CSAREDLNTEAFF.

The sample holds a few counts of this clonotype. The V gene is TRBV10-3, the J gene TRBJ2-7; D possibly corresponds to TRBD1 (6 bases). The ends were cut back, 11 bases at V and 5 bases at J, with 16 bases in the middle. The germline CDR1 and CDR2 sequences are ENHRY and SYGVKD. This CDR3 contains 12 residues. This CDR3 reads CASGTSNNEQYF. The CDR3 region has the DNA TGTGCCTCCGGGACATCAAATAACGAGCAGTACTTC.

This sequence joins TRBV7-9 and TRBJ1-2; D is uncertain. V was shortened by 0 bases and J by 2 bases, with 7 bases between the two germline ends. This CDR3 spans 14 amino acids. Per the germline V gene, CDR1 is SEHNR and CDR2 is FQNEAQ (reference sequence). CDR3 residues: CASSLAGGNYGYTF. The CDR3 DNA sequence: TGTGCCAGCAGCTTAGCGGGCGGGAACTATGGCTACACCTTC.